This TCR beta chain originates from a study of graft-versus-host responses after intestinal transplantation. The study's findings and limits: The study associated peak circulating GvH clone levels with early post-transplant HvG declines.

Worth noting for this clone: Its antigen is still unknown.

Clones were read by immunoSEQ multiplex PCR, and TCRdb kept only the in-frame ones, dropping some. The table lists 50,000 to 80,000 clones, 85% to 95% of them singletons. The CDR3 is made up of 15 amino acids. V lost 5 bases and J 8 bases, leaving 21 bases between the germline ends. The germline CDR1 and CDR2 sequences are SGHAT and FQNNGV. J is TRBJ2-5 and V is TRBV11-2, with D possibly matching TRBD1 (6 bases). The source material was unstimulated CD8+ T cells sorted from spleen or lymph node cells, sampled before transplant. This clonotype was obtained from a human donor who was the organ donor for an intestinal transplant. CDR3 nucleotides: TGTGCCAGCAGCGGGCTGATGGGGGCAAGATACACCCAGTACTTC. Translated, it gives CASSGLMGARYTQYF.